The 18 T cell receptor beta chains below come from one sample, sequenced in a study of CD8+CD57+ T cells in acquired aplastic anemia. The sequenced patients had an expansion of CD8+CD57+ cells seen by flow cytometry. It was genomic DNA that served as the template for profiling TCR beta VDJ and CDR3. A single record per CDR3 protein comes from TCRdb applying MiXCR to the reads. Found here are over 150,000 distinct CDR3 sequences, over 50% of them singletons; the top ten hold 12%. Sequencing was performed on sorted CD4+, CD8+, or CD8+CD57+ T cells (not recorded which) from PBMCs. The source is a human donor with aplastic anemia.

Ten or more counts support this clonotype. This chain links TRBV10-3 with TRBJ2-3; perhaps TRBD2 as D (6 bases). CDR1 ENHRY and CDR2 SYGVKD come from the germline V gene. The V and J ends lost 10 bases and 1 base respectively, with 24 bases between them. This CDR3 is 17 amino acids long. CDR3 bases: TGTGCCACCCGACCCCCTCCGGTAGCGGTTCGCACAGATACGCAGTATTTT. Residues: CATRPPPVAVRTDTQYF.

The chain joins TRBV7-6 to TRBJ2-3, with D maybe TRBD2 (5 bases). CDR3 length: 14 amino acids. V was cut by 3 bases and J by 6 bases, with 13 bases left in between. In germline, CDR1 is SGHVS, CDR2 FNYEAQ. CDR3 residues: CASSFLSGRDTQYF. In DNA form, the CDR3 reads TGTGCCAGCAGCTTCCTAAGCGGTAGGGATACGCAGTATTTT.

The sample holds many counts of this clonotype. The V gene is TRBV7-6, the J gene TRBJ1-2; the match to TRBD1 covers 10 bases. Trimming took 5 bases from V and 4 from J; bases not matched to a gene: 7. Germline CDR1 is SGHVS and CDR2 is FNYEAQ. The length of the CDR3 is 15 residues. The CDR3 is CASSGGTGDGYGYTF. The CDR3 DNA reads as TGTGCCAGCAGCGGGGGGACAGGGGACGGCTATGGCTACACCTTC.

The genes are TRBV20-1 and TRBJ1-2, with a possible D match to TRBD1 (5 bases). The CDR3 is 15 amino acids. CDR1 DFQATT and CDR2 SNEGSKA come from the germline V gene (reference sequence). With 0 bases removed from V and 0 bases from J, the gap between germline ends came to 11 bases. CDR3: CSARDRGFANYGYTF. The CDR3, as DNA: TGCAGTGCTAGAGATCGGGGCTTTGCTAACTATGGCTACACCTTC.

At least ten counts were recorded for this clonotype. V gene TRBV4-3 combines with J gene TRBJ1-2; 10 nucleotides match TRBD1. This CDR3 is 15 amino acids long. Germline V gene sequence: CDR1 LGHNA, CDR2 YSLEER. V lost 5 bases to trimming and J lost 5 bases; unmatched junction nucleotides: 8. The CDR3, as DNA: TGCGCCAGCAGCGCCGGGACAGGGGTTCAATATGGCTACACCTTC. Its translation: CASSAGTGVQYGYTF.

This clonotype occurred a few times. J is TRBJ2-5 and V is TRBV6-1, with D maybe TRBD2 (5 bases). Germline loops: CDR1 MNHNS, CDR2 SASEGT. This CDR3 contains 16 residues. The V gene lost 0 bases and the J gene lost 0 bases, with 11 bases spanning the gap. The CDR3 DNA reads TGTGCCAGCAGTGAAGCGCTCGGGAAGTACCAAGAGACCCAGTACTTC. This codes for CASSEALGKYQETQYF.

The chain couples TRBV9 to TRBJ2-1, with TRBD2 matching 10 bases. From germline, CDR1 is SGDLS and CDR2 YYNGEE. The CDR3 is made up of 16 amino acids. J was trimmed by 8 bases and V by 0 bases; bases with no gene match: 8. In DNA, the CDR3 is TGTGCCAGCAGCGTAGGTCTGGCTAGCGGGAGCCATGAGCAGTTCTTC. Encoded protein: CASSVGLASGSHEQFF.

A remark on this clonotype: The junction and the germline gene differ at one end; a read error may be behind it. The chain uses TRBV7-2 and TRBJ2-7, with D hard to call. The CDR3 is 14 residues long. From germline, CDR1 is SGHTA and CDR2 FQGNSA. The CDR3 DNA is TGTGCCAGCAGCATAGCCGGACCGAACTACGAGCAGTACTTC. It is translated as CASSIAGPNYEQYF.

There are many counts of this clonotype. The V gene is TRBV6-5, the J gene TRBJ2-5, with D unresolved. V was clipped by 5 bases and J by 1 base, with 11 bases between them. This CDR3 is 14 amino acids long. CDR1 and CDR2 from the germline V gene are MNHEY and SVGAGI. CDR3 protein: CASSIQITQETQYF. Written as DNA, the CDR3 is TGTGCCAGCAGTATCCAGATAACCCAAGAGACCCAGTACTTC.

This clonotype was observed many times. The CDR3 region is CASSLDLAVANTGELFF. The CDR3 DNA sequence: TGCGCCAGCAGCTTGGATCTGGCCGTGGCGAACACCGGGGAGCTGTTTTTT. The gene calls are TRBV5-1 and TRBJ2-2; D remains ambiguous. Trimming shortened V by 0 bases and J by 0 bases, and 12 bases separated the two germline ends. Germline V CDR1 and CDR2: SGHRS, YFSETQ. The length of the CDR3 is 17 residues.

The chain recombines TRBV5-1 with TRBJ2-7; D call uncertain. V lost 3 bases and J lost 5, with 15 bases in between. The V gene's germline CDR1 is SGHRS and CDR2 YFSETQ. This CDR3 contains 14 residues. CDR3 DNA: TGCGCCAGCAGCTCCAGTTTAGGGCGCGACGAGCAGTACTTC. Its protein product is CASSSSLGRDEQYF. Drawing the rest from reference TRBV5-1 and TRBJ2-7, the complete variable domain is KAGVTQTPRYLIKTRGQQVTLSCSPISGHRSVSWYQQTPGQGLQFLFEYFSETQRNKGNFPGRFSGRQFSNSRSEMNVSTLELGDSALYLCASSSSLGRDEQYFGPGTRLTVT.

The chain is built from TRBV15 and TRBJ1-2; TRBD1 agrees at 7 bases. The CDR3 consists of 13 residues. Germline V gene lookup returns CDR1 LNHNV and CDR2 YYDKDF (reference sequence). V gave up 1 base and J gave up 4 bases; unmatched junction bases: 0. This CDR3 is CATSRGDSYGYTF. The CDR3 nucleotides are TGTGCCACCAGCAGAGGGGACAGCTATGGCTACACCTTC. The entire variable domain, with the rest obtained from reference TRBV15 and TRBJ1-2, is as follows: DAMVIQNPRYQVTQFGKPVTLSCSQTLNHNVMYWYQQKSSQAPKLLFHYYDKDFNNEADTPDNFQSRRPNTSFCFLDIRSPGLGDTAMYLCATSRGDSYGYTFGSGTRLTVV.

The sample holds many counts of this clonotype. For the CDR3, the DNA is TGCGCCAGCAGCCCATCTCCCGGGACTAGTACACAGCATACGCAGTATTTT. It yields the protein CASSPSPGTSTQHTQYF. The genes are TRBV5-1 and TRBJ2-3; TRBD2 matches at 8 bases. The CDR3 is 17 residues long. Germline loops: CDR1 SGHRS, CDR2 YFSETQ. Germline trimming cut 4 bases from V and 7 bases from J; bases unmatched to any gene: 17.

Ten or more counts support this clonotype. The chain has TRBV7-9 and TRBJ2-1, with D possibly being TRBD2 (5 bases). V lost 4 bases, J lost 0 bases, and 10 bases lay in between. Per germline, CDR1 SEHNR and CDR2 FQNEAQ (reference sequence). This CDR3 is 15 amino acids long. CDR3 residues: CASSSGISSYNEQFF. The CDR3 DNA is TGTGCCAGCAGCTCGGGGATTAGCTCCTACAATGAGCAGTTCTTC.

J is TRBJ1-5 and V is TRBV7-9; weak D call: TRBD1 (5 bases). Trimming removed 3 bases from V and 14 bases from J, with 20 bases in between. From germline, CDR1 is SEHNR and CDR2 FQNEAQ (reference sequence). CDR3 length: 14 residues. The CDR3 here is CASSFRDWGRYEHF. The CDR3 DNA is TGTGCCAGCAGCTTTAGGGACTGGGGGAGGTACGAGCATTTT.

In this sample, this clonotype turned up once. The V and J genes are TRBV7-2 and TRBJ2-7, with D unresolved. The CDR3 runs to 11 residues. Germline CDR1 reads SGHTA; CDR2 reads FQGNSA. Trimming pared 6 bases from V and 5 bases from J, leaving 8 bases between. CDR3 DNA sequence: TGTGCCAGCAGTAGACTGGACGAGCAGTACTTC. It specifies CASSRLDEQYF.

This chain joins TRBV20-1 and TRBJ1-6; D gene unclear. The CDR3 totals 10 residues. Per the germline V gene, CDR1 is DFQATT and CDR2 is SNEGSKA (reference sequence). The DNA of the CDR3 is TGCAGGTCGGGTGGTTCACCCCTCCACTTT. Its translation is CRSGGSPLHF.

This clonotype was detected a few times. V is TRBV7-6 and J is TRBJ1-1; D not resolved. The V and J ends lost 3 bases and 4 bases respectively, with 6 bases between them. This CDR3 is built from 12 residues. CDR1 and CDR2 (germline): SGHVS, FNYEAQ. This CDR3 is CASSFPGTEAFF. Here the CDR3 DNA reads TGTGCCAGCAGCTTCCCAGGCACTGAAGCTTTCTTT.